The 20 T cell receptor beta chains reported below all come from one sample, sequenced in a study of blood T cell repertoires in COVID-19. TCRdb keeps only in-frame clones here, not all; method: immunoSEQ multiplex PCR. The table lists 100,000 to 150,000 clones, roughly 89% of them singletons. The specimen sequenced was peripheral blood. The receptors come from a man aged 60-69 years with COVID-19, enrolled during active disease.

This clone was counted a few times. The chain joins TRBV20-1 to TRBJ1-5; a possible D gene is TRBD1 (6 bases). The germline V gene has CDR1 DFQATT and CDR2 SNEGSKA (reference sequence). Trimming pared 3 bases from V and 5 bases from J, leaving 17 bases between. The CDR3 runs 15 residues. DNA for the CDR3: TGCAGTGCTAGTTCGGCAGGGGCGAAAGATCAGCCCCAGCATTTT. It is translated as CSASSAGAKDQPQHF.

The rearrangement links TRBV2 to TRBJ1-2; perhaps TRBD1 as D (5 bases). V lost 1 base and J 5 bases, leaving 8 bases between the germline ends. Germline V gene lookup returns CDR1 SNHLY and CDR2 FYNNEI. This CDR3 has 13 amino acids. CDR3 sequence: CASSEGAGYGYTF. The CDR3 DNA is TGTGCCAGCAGTGAAGGGGCAGGGTATGGCTACACCTTC.

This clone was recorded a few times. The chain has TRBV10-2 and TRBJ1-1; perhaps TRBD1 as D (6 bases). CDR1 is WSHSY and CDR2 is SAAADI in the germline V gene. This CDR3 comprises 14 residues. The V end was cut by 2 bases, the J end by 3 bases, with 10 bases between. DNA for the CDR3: TGCGCCAGCAGTGAGACAGGGAAGCACACTGAAGCTTTCTTT. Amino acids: CASSETGKHTEAFF.

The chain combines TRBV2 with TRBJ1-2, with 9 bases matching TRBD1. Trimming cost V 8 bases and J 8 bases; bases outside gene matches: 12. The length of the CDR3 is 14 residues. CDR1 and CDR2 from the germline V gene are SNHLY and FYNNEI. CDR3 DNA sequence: TGTGCCAGCCGTGGGACAGGGCCCTATGGCGGCTACACCTTC. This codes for CASRGTGPYGGYTF.

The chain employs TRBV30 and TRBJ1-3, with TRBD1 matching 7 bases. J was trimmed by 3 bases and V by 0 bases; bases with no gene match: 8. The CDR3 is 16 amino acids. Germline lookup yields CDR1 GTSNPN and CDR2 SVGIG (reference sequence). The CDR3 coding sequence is TGTGCCTGGAGTGTACTCTCAGGGGGGTTTGGAAACACCATATATTTT. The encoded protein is CAWSVLSGGFGNTIYF.

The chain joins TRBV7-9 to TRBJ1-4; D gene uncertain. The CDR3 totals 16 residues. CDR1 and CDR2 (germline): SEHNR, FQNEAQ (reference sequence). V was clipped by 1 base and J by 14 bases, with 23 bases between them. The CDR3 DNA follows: TGTGCCAGCAGCTTAGGCCCCGGGGTACAAGTGAAAAGGCTGTTTTTT. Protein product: CASSLGPGVQVKRLFF.

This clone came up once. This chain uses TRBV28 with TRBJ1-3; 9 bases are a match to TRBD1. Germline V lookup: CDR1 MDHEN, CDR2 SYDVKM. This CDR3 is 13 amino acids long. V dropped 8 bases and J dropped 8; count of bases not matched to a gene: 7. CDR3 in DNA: TGTGCCAGCTTCACAGGGGGCTGGGACACCATATATTTT. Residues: CASFTGGWDTIYF.

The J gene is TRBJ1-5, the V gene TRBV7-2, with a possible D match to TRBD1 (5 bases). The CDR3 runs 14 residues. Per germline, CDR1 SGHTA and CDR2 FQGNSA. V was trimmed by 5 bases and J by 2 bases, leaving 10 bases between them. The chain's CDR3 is CASSIREGNQPQHF. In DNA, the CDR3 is TGTGCCAGCAGCATCAGGGAGGGCAATCAGCCCCAGCATTTT. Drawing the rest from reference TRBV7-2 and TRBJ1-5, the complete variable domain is GAGVSQSPSNKVTEKGKDVELRCDPISGHTALYWYRQSLGQGLEFLIYFQGNSAPDKSGLPSDRFSAERTGGSVSTLTIQRTQQEDSAVYLCASSIREGNQPQHFGDGTRLSIL.

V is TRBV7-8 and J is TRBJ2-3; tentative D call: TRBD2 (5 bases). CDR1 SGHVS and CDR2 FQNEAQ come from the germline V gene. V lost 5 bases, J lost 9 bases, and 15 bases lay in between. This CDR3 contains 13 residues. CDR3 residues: CASSRSGTLTQYF. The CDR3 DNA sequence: TGTGCCAGCAGCCGAAGCGGAACTTTAACGCAGTATTTT. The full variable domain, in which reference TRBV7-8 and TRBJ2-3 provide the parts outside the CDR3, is GAGVSQSPRYKVAKRGQDVALRCDPISGHVSLFWYQQALGQGPEFLTYFQNEAQLDKSGLPSDRFFAERPEGSVSTLKIQRTQQEDSAVYLCASSRSGTLTQYFGPGTRLTVL.

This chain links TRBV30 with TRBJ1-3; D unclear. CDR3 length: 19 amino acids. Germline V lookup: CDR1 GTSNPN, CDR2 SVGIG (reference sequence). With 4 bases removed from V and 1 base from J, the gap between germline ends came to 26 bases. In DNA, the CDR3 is TGTGCCTGGATACGGCCCGCGGGGTACTTGGACTCGTCTGGAAACACCATATATTTT. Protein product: CAWIRPAGYLDSSGNTIYF.

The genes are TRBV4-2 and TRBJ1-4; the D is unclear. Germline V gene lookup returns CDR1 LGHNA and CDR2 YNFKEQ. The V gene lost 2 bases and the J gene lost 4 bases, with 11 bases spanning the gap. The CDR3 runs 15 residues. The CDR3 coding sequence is TGTGCCAGCAGCCAACAGCAAAGCGATAATGAAAAACTGTTTTTT. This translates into CASSQQQSDNEKLFF.

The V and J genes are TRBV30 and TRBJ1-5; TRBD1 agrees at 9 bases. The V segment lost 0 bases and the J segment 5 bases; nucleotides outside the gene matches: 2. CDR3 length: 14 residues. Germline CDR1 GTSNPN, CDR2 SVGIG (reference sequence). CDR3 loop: CAWSVQGADQPQHF. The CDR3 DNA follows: TGTGCCTGGAGTGTACAGGGGGCAGATCAGCCCCAGCATTTT.

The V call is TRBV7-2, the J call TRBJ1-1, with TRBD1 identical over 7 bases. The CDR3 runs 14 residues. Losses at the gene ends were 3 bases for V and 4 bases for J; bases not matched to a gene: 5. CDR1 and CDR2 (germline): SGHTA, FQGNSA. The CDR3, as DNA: TGTGCCAGCAGCTTTAGACAGGGTGTCACTGAAGCTTTCTTT. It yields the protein CASSFRQGVTEAFF. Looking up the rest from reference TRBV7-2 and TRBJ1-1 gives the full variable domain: GAGVSQSPSNKVTEKGKDVELRCDPISGHTALYWYRQSLGQGLEFLIYFQGNSAPDKSGLPSDRFSAERTGGSVSTLTIQRTQQEDSAVYLCASSFRQGVTEAFFGQGTRLTVV.

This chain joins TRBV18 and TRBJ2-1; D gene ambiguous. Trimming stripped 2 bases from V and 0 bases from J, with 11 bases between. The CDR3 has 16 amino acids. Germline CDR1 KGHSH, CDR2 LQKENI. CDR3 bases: TGTGCCAGCTCACCAATGTCGCGGAGCTCCTACAATGAGCAGTTCTTC. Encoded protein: CASSPMSRSSYNEQFF. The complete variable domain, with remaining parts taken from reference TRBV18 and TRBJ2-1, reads NAGVMQNPRHLVRRRGQEARLRCSPMKGHSHVYWYRQLPEEGLKFMVYLQKENIIDESGMPKERFSAEFPKEGPSILRIQQVVRGDSAAYFCASSPMSRSSYNEQFFGPGTRLTVL.

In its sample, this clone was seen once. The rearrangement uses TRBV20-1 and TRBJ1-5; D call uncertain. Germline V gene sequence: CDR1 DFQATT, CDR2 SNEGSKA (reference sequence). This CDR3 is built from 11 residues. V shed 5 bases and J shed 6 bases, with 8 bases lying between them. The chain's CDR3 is CSAGNIQPQHF. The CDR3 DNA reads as TGCAGTGCTGGTAACATTCAGCCCCAGCATTTT.

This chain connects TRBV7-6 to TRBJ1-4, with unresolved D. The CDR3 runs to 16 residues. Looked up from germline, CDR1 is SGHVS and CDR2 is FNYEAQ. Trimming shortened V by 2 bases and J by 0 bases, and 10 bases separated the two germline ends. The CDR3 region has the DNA TGTGCCAGCAGCTTATTTAGGGAGCCAACTAATGAAAAACTGTTTTTT. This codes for CASSLFREPTNEKLFF.

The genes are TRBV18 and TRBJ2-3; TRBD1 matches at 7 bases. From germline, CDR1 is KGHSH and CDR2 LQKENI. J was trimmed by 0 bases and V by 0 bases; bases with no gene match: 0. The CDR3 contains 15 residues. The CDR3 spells CASSPPGQSTDTQYF. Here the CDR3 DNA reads TGTGCCAGCTCACCACCGGGACAGAGCACAGATACGCAGTATTTT. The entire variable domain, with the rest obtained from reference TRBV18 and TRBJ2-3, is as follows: NAGVMQNPRHLVRRRGQEARLRCSPMKGHSHVYWYRQLPEEGLKFMVYLQKENIIDESGMPKERFSAEFPKEGPSILRIQQVVRGDSAAYFCASSPPGQSTDTQYFGPGTRLTVL.

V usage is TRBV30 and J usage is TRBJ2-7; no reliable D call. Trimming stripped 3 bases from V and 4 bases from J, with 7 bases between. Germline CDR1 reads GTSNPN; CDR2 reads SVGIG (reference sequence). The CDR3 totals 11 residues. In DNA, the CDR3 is TGTGCCTGGAGGTCCCCTTACGAGCAGTACTTC. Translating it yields CAWRSPYEQYF. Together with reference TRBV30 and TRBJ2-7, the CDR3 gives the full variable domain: SQTIHQWPATLVQPVGSPLSLECTVEGTSNPNLYWYRQAAGRGLQLLFYSVGIGQISSEVPQNLSASRPQDRQFILSSKKLLLSDSGFYLCAWRSPYEQYFGPGTRLTVT.

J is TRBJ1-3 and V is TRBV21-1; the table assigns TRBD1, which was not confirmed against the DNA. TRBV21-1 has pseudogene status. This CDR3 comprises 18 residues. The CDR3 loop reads CASSTKGPGQGAGNTIYF. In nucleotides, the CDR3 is TGTGCCAGCAGCACCAAAGGGCCGGGACAGGGGGCAGGAAACACCATATATTTT.

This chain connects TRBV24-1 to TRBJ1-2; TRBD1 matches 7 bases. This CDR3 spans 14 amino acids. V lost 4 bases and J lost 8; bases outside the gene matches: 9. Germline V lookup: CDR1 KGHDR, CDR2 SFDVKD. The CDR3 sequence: CATSDPGQAGGYTF. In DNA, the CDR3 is TGTGCCACCAGTGACCCCGGACAGGCTGGAGGCTACACCTTC.